This T cell receptor (beta chain) originates from a study of shared clonotypes between healthy human individuals. Trimming pared 5 bases from V and 3 bases from J, leaving 16 bases between. This CDR3 comprises 15 residues. The germline CDR1 and CDR2 sequences are SGHVS and FQNEAQ. The protocol was immunoSEQ multiplex PCR, while the TCRdb copy is restricted to in-frame clones and leaves out a portion. Of about 2 million clones listed, roughly 94% are singletons. The source of this sequence is a man in his late teens or twenties in good health. The rearrangement links TRBV7-8 to TRBJ1-2; perhaps TRBD1 as D (5 bases). Material: naive CD4+ T cells sorted from blood. The subset here: CD45RA+ positively selected. CDR3 residues: CASSPAVGGYYGYTF. CDR3 in DNA: TGTGCCAGCAGCCCCGCGGTCGGGGGATACTATGGCTACACCTTC.